This entry describes one TCR beta chain. Antigen unknown. The data were taken from a study of a mutant IDH1 vaccine in newly diagnosed glioma. Study information: Sex among treated patients split about 62% male, roughly 40% female; mean age was roughly 40 years. Radiotherapy, temozolomide, or both had been given previously, and both were given to most.

Study results and limitations: Changes in the top peripheral T cell clonotypes seemingly had no bearing on pseudoprogression.

Here immunoSEQ multiplex PCR was the method, and the copy in TCRdb shows in-frame clones only, minus some. Of tens of thousands of clones listed, approximately 80% are singletons. The time point denotes: baseline, week 1 (first vaccination visit). Treatment here: pre-vaccination baseline after standard-of-care therapy. V lost 6 bases and J lost 4, with 7 bases in between. Germline loops: CDR1 MNHEY, CDR2 SMNVEV (reference sequence). CDR3 length: 13 residues. The chain carries TRBV27 and TRBJ2-6; D is unresolved. This receptor was taken from a woman aged 40 to 50 with glioma. The specimen comprised PBMCs, sampled from a glioma patient treated with radiotherapy, temozolomide or both. The DNA for the CDR3 is TGTGCCAGCAGCGGTTGGGGGGCCAACGTCCTGACTTTC. As protein: CASSGWGANVLTF. Together with reference TRBV27 and TRBJ2-6, the CDR3 gives the full variable domain: EAQVTQNPRYLITVTGKKLTVTCSQNMNHEYMSWYRQDPGLGLRQIYYSMNVEVTDKGDVPEGYKVSRKEKRNFPLILESPSPNQTSLYFCASSGWGANVLTFGAGSRLTVL.